This T cell receptor beta chain was identified in a study of T cell responses to AZD1222 COVID-19 vaccine. Study background: Pooled together were second doses at about 4 or about 12 weeks.

Study-level results: Rises in breadth and depth of Spike-specific TCRs came after two AZD1222 doses.

Sequenced by immunoSEQ multiplex PCR; TCRdb stores in-frame clones only, minus some. The table has around 120,000 clones, about 92% seen once. As regards this clone: Its matching antigen is unknown.

The CDR3 loop spans 14 amino acids. With 5 bases clipped from V and 6 bases from J, the junction kept 9 bases outside the gene matches. From germline, CDR1 is KGHSH and CDR2 LQKENI. The clonotype comes from an adult in good health. The sample consisted of peripheral blood, taken on day 0 of AZD1222 vaccination. The rearrangement joins TRBV18 to TRBJ2-7, with 8 bases fitting TRBD1. The CDR3 loop is CASSIATGDSEQYF. Here the CDR3 DNA reads TGTGCCAGCTCAATTGCGACAGGGGACTCCGAGCAGTACTTC.